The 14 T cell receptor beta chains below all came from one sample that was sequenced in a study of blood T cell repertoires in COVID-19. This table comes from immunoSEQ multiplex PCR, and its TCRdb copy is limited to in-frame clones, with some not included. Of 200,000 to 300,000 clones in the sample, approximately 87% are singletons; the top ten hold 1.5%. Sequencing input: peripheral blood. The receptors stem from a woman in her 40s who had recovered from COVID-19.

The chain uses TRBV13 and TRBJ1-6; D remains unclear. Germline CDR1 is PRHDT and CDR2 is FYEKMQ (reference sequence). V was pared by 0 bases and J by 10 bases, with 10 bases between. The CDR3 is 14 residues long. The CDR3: CASSLGSPRSPLHF. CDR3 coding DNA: TGTGCCAGCAGCTTAGGTTCTCCGAGGTCACCCCTCCACTTT.

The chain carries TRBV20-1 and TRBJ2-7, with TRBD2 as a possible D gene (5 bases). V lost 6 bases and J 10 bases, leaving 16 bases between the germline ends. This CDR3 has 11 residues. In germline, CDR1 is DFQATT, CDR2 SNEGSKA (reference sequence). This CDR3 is CSAPTRTGQYF. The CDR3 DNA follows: TGCAGTGCCCCAACTCGGACGGGACAGTACTTC.

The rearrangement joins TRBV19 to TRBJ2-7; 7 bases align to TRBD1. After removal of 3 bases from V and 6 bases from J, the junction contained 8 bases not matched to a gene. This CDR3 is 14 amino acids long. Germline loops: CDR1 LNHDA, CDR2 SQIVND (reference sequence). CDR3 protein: CASSMTGMSSEQYF. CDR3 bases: TGTGCCAGTAGTATGACAGGGATGTCGAGCGAGCAGTACTTC.

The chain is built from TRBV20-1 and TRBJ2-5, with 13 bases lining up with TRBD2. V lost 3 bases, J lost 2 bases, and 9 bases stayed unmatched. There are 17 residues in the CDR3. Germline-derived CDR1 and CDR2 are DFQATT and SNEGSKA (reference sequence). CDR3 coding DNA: TGCAGTGCTAGTATACTAGCGGGGGGGCCGCGGCAAGAGACCCAGTACTTC. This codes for CSASILAGGPRQETQYF.

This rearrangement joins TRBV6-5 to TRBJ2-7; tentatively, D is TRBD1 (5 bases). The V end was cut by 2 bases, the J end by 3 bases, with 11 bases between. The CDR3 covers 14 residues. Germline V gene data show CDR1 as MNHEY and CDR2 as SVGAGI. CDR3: CASSYRRTSYEQYF. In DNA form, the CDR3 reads TGTGCCAGCAGTTACCGACGGACAAGCTACGAGCAGTACTTC.

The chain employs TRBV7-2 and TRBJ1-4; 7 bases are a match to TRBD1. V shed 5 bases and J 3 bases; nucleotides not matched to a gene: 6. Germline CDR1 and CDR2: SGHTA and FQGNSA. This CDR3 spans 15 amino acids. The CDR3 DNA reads TGTGCCAGCAGCCGGAGGGGGCAGGCTAATGAAAAACTGTTTTTT. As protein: CASSRRGQANEKLFF.

CDR3 loop: CASSQEGPGPYGYTF. The CDR3 DNA sequence: TGCGCCAGCAGCCAAGAGGGGCCAGGGCCCTATGGCTACACCTTC. This rearrangement joins TRBV4-1 to TRBJ1-2; maybe TRBD1 (5 bases). CDR1 is MGHRA, CDR2 YSYEKL, per germline. V lost 0 bases and J 4 bases, leaving 12 bases between the germline ends. This CDR3 comprises 15 residues.

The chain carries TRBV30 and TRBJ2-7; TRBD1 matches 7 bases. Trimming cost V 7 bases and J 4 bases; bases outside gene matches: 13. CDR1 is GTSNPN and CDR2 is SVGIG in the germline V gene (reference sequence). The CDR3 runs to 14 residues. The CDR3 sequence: CASGRGLGGYEQYF. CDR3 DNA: TGTGCCTCTGGAAGGGGGCTAGGTGGATACGAGCAGTACTTC.

DNA for the CDR3: TGTGCTAGTGGTTTGGTACCCGGGTATGATGGCTACACCTTC. Translated, it gives CASGLVPGYDGYTF. The chain is built from TRBV12-5 and TRBJ1-2; D remains unclear. The CDR3 consists of 14 residues. V shed 0 bases and J shed 6 bases, with 11 bases lying between them. Per the germline V gene, CDR1 is LGHNT and CDR2 is FRNRAP.

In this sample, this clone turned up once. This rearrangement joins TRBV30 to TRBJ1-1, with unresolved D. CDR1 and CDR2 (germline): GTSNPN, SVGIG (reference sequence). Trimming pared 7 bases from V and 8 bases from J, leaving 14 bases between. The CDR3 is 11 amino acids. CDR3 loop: CASTRGVEAFF. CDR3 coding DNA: TGTGCCTCCACAAGAGGAGTCGAAGCTTTCTTT. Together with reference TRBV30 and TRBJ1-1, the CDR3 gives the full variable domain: SQTIHQWPATLVQPVGSPLSLECTVEGTSNPNLYWYRQAAGRGLQLLFYSVGIGQISSEVPQNLSASRPQDRQFILSSKKLLLSDSGFYLCASTRGVEAFFGQGTRLTVV.

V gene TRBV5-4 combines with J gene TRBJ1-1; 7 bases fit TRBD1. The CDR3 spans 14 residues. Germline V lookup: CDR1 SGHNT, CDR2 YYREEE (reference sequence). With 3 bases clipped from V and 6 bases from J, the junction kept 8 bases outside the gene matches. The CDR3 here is CASSSSGTDAEAFF. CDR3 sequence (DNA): TGTGCCAGCAGCTCCTCCGGGACAGACGCTGAAGCTTTCTTT.

The chain's CDR3 is CAWSLPTANYGYTF. The CDR3 region has the DNA TGTGCCTGGAGCCTTCCGACAGCAAACTATGGCTACACCTTC. V and J are TRBV30 and TRBJ1-2; tentatively, D is TRBD1 (5 bases). Germline CDR1 and CDR2: GTSNPN and SVGIG (reference sequence). The V gene lost 3 bases and the J gene lost 2 bases, with 13 bases spanning the gap. The CDR3 loop spans 14 amino acids.

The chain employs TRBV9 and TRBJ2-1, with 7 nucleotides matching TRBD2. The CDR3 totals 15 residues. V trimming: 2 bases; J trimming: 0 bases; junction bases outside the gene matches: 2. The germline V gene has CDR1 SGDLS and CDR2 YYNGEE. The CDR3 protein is CASSVGGNSYNEQFF. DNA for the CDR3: TGTGCCAGCAGCGTCGGGGGGAACTCCTACAATGAGCAGTTCTTC.

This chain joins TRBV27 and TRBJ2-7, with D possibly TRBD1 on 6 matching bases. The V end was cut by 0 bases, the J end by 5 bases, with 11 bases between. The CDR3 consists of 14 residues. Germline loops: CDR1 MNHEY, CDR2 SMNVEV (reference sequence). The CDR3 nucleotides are TGTGCCAGCAGTTTATCGGGGGCGGTCAACGAGCAGTACTTC. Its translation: CASSLSGAVNEQYF.